The clone carrying this TCR beta chain was observed at least ten times. The cDNA was synthesized by means of template-switch 5'RACE, which was carried out with 10-nucleotide random UMIs. Each sequencing run yielded over 180 million TCR-beta sequences from 15-18 subjects. TCRdb fed the 5' RACE reads into MiXCR, producing one record per CDR3 protein. The sample has 75,000 to 90,000 distinct CDR3 sequences, 10% to 13% seen once. This record comes from a study of neurological immune-mediated disorders. The unsorted libraries were produced from 2 million PBMCs held at -80 C. Per germline, CDR1 DFQATT and CDR2 SNEGSKA (reference sequence). This CDR3 contains 14 residues. Trimming stripped 2 bases from V and 0 bases from J, with 9 bases between.

The rearrangement uses TRBV20-1 and TRBJ2-3; no clear D. Sequenced sample: PBMCs. The clonotype comes from a man aged 35 to 55 in good health. CDR3 nucleotide sequence: TGCAGTGCTAGACCTCTTTGGAGCACAGATACGCAGTATTTT. Its translation: CSARPLWSTDTQYF.